Below, one T cell receptor (beta chain) is given with its context. What it recognizes is unknown. The entry originates in a study of blood T cells in healthy people across ages. Study-wide results and limits: Observed TCR beta diversity per million T cells went down as age went up. This fall followed a roughly linear course with age.

The V end was cut by 2 bases, the J end by 2 bases, with 10 bases between. The CDR3 contains 14 residues. Germline assignment: CDR1 DFQATT and CDR2 SNEGSKA (reference sequence). With a J-beta primer mix and a sample-barcoded 5' primer, a second PCR ran about 7 to 12 cycles. TCRdb re-derived calls from the 5' RACE reads in MiXCR, one entry per CDR3 protein. The sample holds hundreds of thousands of distinct CDR3 sequences, approximately 30% seen once. Per individual sample, total RNA of at least 5 micrograms was extracted. The sequence was collected from a woman older than 75 in good health. The chain employs TRBV20-1 and TRBJ2-1, with D unclear. The sequencing input was blood. This CDR3 reads CSARRDIAYNEQFF. Written as DNA, the CDR3 is TGCAGTGCTAGAAGGGATATTGCCTACAATGAGCAGTTCTTC.